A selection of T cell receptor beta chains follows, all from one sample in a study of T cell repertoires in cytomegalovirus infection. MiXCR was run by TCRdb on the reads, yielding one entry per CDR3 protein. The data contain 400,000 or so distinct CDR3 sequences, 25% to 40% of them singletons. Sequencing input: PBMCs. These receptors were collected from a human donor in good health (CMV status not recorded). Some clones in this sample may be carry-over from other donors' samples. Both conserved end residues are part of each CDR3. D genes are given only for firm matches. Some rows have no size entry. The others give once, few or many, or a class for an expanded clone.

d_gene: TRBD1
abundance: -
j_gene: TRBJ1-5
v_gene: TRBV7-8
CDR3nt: TGTGCCAGCAGCCCCCGTGGGACAGGGTTAGGTCAGCCCCAGCATTTT
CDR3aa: CASSPRGTGLGQPQHF

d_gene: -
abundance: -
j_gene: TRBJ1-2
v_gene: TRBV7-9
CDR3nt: TGTGCCAGCAGGGTCGAGGGGTCTAACTATGGCTACACCTTC
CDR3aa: CASRVEGSNYGYTF

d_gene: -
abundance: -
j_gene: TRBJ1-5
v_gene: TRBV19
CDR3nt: TGTGCCAGTAGTATAGAAGGGTACAATCAGCCCCAGCATTTT
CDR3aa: CASSIEGYNQPQHF

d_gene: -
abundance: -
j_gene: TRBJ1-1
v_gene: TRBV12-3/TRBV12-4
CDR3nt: TGTGCCAGCAGTTCTCGGGATAAGACTGAAGCTTTCTTT
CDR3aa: CASSSRDKTEAFF

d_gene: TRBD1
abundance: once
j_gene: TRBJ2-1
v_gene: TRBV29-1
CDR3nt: TGCAGCGTTAGGAGACAGGGTCATGAGCAGTTCTTC
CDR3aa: CSVRRQGHEQFF

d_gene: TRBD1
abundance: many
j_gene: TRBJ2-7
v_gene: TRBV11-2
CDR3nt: TGTGCCAGCAGCCCCAGGACAGGTAGCTCCTACGAGCAGTACTTC
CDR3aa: CASSPRTGSSYEQYF

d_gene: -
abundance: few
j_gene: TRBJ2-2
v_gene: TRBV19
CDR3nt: TGTGCCAGTAGTATTCGACAGAGTAGAAACACCGGGGAGCTGTTTTTT
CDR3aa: CASSIRQSRNTGELFF

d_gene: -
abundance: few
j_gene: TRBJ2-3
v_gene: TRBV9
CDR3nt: TGTGCCAGCAGCTCGGAAGACACAGATACGCAGTATTTT
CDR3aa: CASSSEDTDTQYF

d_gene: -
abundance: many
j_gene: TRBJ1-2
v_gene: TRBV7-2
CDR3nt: TGTGCCAGCAGCTTAGAGCCAGGCTCTGATGGCTACACCTTC
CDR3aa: CASSLEPGSDGYTF

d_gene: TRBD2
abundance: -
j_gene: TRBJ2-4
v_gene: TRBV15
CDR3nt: TGTGCCACCAGCAAGTTCGGGACTAGCGCCCTGGGGGCCAAAAACATTCAGTACTTC
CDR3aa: CATSKFGTSALGAKNIQYF

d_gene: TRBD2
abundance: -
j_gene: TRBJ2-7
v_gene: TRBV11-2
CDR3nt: TGTGCCAGCACCCCGGGGGGGGATAAGCAGTACTTC
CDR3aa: CASTPGGDKQYF

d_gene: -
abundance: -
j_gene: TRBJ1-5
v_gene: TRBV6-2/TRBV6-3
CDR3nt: TGTGCCAGCACGGACTCGAGCGGCAATCAGCCCCAGCATTTT
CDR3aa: CASTDSSGNQPQHF

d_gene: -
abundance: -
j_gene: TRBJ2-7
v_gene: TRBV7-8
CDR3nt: TGTGCCAGCAGCCCGGTAGGAGGGGCTATGTACGAGCAGTACTTC
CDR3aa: CASSPVGGAMYEQYF

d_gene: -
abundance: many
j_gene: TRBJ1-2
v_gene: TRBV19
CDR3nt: TGTGCCAGTAGTCCCACAGGGTATTATGGCTACACCTTC
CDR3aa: CASSPTGYYGYTF

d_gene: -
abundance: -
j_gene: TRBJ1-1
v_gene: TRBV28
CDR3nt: TGTGCCAGCAGTTTATATATGGATGGAGCTTTCTTT
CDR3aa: CASSLYMDGAFF

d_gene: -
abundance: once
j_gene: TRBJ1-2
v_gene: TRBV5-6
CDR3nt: TGTGCCAGCAGCCATGCGGACAGCCCCTATGGCTACACCTTC
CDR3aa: CASSHADSPYGYTF

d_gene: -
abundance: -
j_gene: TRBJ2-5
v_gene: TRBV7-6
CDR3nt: TGTGCCAGCAGCCACAGACCCTCTACGGGGGACCAGACCCAGTACTTC
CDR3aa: CASSHRPSTGDQTQYF

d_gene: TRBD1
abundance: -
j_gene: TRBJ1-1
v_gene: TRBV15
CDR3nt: TGTTCCACCAGCAACGACAGGGGAGGGAACACTGAAGCTTTCTTT
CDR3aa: CSTSNDRGGNTEAFF

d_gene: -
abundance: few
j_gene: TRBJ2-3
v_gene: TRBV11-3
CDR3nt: TGTGCCAGCAGTCTCGGGGAAACAGATACGCAGTATTTT
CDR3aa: CASSLGETDTQYF

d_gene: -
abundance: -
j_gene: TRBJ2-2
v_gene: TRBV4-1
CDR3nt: TGCGCCAGCAGCCACCAGGGGGGGGGGTCCACCGGGGAGCTGTTTTTT
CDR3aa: CASSHQGGGSTGELFF

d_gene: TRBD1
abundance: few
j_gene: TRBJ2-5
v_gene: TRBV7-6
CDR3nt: TGTGCCAGCAGCACAAAGGCAGGGGGCTATGAGACCCAGTACTTC
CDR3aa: CASSTKAGGYETQYF

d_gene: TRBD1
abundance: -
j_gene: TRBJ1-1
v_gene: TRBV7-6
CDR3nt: TGTGCCAGCAGCTTAGCCTCGGGACAGGGGATGAACAGTGAAGCTTTCTTT
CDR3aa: CASSLASGQGMNSEAFF

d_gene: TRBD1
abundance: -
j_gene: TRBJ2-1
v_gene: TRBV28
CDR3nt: TGTGCCAGCAGTTCATTGCCCGGACAGGGCGCTATATTCTACAATGAGCAGTTCTTC
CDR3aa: CASSSLPGQGAIFYNEQFF

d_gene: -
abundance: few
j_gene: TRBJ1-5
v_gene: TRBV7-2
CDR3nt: TGTGCCAGCAGCTTAGTCGGAGACAGGAATCAGCCCCAGCATTTT
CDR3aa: CASSLVGDRNQPQHF

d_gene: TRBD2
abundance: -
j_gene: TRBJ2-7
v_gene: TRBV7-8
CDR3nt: TGTGCCAGCAGCTTAGCCCTGACTAGCGGGAAGGTTGTCTACGAGCAGTACTTC
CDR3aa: CASSLALTSGKVVYEQYF

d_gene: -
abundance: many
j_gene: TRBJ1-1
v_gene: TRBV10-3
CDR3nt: TGTGCCATCAGTGAGTCGGGGACTGAAGCTTTCTTT
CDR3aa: CAISESGTEAFF

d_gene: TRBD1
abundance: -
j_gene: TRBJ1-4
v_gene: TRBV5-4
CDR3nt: TGTGCCAGCAGCTCCCGGGACAGGGATGAAAAACTGTTTTTT
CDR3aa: CASSSRDRDEKLFF

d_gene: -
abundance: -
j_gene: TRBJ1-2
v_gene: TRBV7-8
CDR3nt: TGTGCCAGCTACAGGACGGTTAACTATGGCTACACCTTC
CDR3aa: CASYRTVNYGYTF

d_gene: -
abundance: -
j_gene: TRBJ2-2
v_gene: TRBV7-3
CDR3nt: TGTGCCAGCAGCGCCCAGGGAGAGAACACCGGGGAGCTGTTTTTT
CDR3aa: CASSAQGENTGELFF

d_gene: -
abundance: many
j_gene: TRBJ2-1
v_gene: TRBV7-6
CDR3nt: TGTGCCAGCAGCTTAGTAGAGGGGGGCGAGCAGTTCTTC
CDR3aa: CASSLVEGGEQFF

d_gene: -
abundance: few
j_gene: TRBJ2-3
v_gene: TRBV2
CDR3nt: TGTGCCAGCAGTGGTCTGGGGGTAGGCACAGATACGCAGTATTTT
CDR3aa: CASSGLGVGTDTQYF

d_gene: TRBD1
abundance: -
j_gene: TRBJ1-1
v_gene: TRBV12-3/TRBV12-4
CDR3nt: TGTGCCAGCAGCCTCAACCCTCCCGGGACAGGGGGGTTTGAAGCTTTCTTT
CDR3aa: CASSLNPPGTGGFEAFF

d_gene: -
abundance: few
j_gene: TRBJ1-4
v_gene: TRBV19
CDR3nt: TGTGCCAGTACTATCCGGGGGGCCGATGAAAAACTGTTTTTT
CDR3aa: CASTIRGADEKLFF

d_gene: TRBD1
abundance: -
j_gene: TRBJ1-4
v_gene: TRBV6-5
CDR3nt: TGTGCCAGCAGTTACTCGATCTACAGGGGGCGTCCTAATGAAAAACTGTTTTTT
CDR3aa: CASSYSIYRGRPNEKLFF

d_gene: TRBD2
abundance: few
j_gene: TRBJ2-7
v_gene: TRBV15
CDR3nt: TGTGCCACCAGCAGAGGACTAGCGGAGATGTACGAGCAGTACTTC
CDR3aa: CATSRGLAEMYEQYF

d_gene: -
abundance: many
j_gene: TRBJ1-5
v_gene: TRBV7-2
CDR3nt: TGTGCCAGCAGCTTAGAGGGGTGGCAGCCCCAGCATTTT
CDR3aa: CASSLEGWQPQHF

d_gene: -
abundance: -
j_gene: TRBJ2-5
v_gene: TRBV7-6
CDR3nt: TGTGCTAGCAGCTTAGCCGGGCCTCGCCAAGAGACCCAGTACTTC
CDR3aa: CASSLAGPRQETQYF

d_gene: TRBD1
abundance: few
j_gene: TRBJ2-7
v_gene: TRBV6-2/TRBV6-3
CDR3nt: TGTGCCAGCGAAGACAGGGTCACCAACGAGCAGTACTTC
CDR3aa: CASEDRVTNEQYF

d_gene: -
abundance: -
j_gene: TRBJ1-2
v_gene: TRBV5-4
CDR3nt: TGTGCCAGCAGCCAGGACCGACGAGCTAACTATGGCTACACCTTC
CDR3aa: CASSQDRRANYGYTF

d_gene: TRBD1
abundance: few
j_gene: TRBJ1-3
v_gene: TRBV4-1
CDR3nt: TGCGCCAGCAGCCAAGAAGTGGGACAGCAAGGAAACACCATATATTTT
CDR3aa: CASSQEVGQQGNTIYF

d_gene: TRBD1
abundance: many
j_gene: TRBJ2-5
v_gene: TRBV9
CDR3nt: TGTGCCAGCAGTCTACAGGGGATACCCCAAGAGACCCAGTACTTC
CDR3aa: CASSLQGIPQETQYF

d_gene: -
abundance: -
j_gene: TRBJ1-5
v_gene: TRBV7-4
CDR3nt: TGTGCCAGCAGCTTAGATAAGGGGGTCGGGAGCAATCAGCCCCAGCATTTT
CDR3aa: CASSLDKGVGSNQPQHF

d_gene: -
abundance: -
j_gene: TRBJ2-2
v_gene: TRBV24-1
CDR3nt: TGTGCCACCAGTGATAGTACCGGGGAGCTGTTTTTT
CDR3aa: CATSDSTGELFF

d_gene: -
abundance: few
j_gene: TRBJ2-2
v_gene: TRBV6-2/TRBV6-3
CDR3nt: TGTGCCAGCAGTTATTTAGGGGCGGACACCGGGGAGCTGTTTTTT
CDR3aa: CASSYLGADTGELFF

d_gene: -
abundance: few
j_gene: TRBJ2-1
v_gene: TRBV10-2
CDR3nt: TGCGCCAGCAGTGAGGCGGCTATCCTCGAGCAGTTCTTC
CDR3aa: CASSEAAILEQFF

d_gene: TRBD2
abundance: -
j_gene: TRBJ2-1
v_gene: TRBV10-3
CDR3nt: TGTGCCATCAGTGACCCTGGGACTAGCGGGGGGGACAATGAGCAGTTCTTC
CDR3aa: CAISDPGTSGGDNEQFF

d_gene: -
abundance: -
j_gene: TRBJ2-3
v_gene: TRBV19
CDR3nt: TGTGCCAGTAGTCTGAGCGGAGACACAGATACGCAGTATTTT
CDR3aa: CASSLSGDTDTQYF

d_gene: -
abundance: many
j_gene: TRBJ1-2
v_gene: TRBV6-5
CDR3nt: TGTGCCAGCAGTTACTCGGCGCGTAGTGGCTACACCTTC
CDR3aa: CASSYSARSGYTF

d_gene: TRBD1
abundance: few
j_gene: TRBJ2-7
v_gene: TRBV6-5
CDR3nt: TGTGCCAGCAGTTCCGGGACAGGGTCGGGCGAGCAGTACTTC
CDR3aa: CASSSGTGSGEQYF

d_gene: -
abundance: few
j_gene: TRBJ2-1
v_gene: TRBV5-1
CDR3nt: TGCGCCAGCAGCTTAGGCGGGGCCTCGGATGAGCAGTTCTTC
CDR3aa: CASSLGGASDEQFF

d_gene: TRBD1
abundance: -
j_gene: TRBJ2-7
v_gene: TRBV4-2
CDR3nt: TGTGCCAGCAGCCAGTCGACAGGGGCCTACGAGCAGTACTTC
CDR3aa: CASSQSTGAYEQYF

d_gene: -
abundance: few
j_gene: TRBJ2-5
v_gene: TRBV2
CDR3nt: TGTGCCAGCAGTGAAAGTTTGGCAGCTAGGGAGACCCAGTACTTC
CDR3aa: CASSESLAARETQYF

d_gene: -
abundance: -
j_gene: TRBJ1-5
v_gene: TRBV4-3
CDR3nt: TGCGCCAGCAGCCAATCACAGGGTCAGCCCCAGCATTTT
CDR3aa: CASSQSQGQPQHF

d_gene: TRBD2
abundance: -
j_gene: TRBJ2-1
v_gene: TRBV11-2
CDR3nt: TGTGCCAGCAGCTCACTAGCGGGGCGGAATGAGCAGTTCTTC
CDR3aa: CASSSLAGRNEQFF

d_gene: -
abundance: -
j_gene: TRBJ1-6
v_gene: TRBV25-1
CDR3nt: TGTGCCAGCAGTCCTAGGACATCCTATAATTCACCCCTCCACTTT
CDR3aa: CASSPRTSYNSPLHF